What follows describes a single T cell receptor beta chain. Its antigen remains unknown. The data were obtained in a study of graft-versus-host responses after intestinal transplantation. For the study at large: Following induction with anti-thymocyte globulin, all recipients were given tacrolimus and steroids for two to three years. Broader study findings: Allograft graft-versus-host to host-versus-graft clonal ratios ran high in patients with graft-donor T cell macrochimerism.

The CDR3 extends over 13 amino acids. CDR1 is PRHDT and CDR2 is FYEKMQ in the germline V gene (reference sequence). The data were produced by immunoSEQ multiplex PCR, yet TCRdb's version contains in-frame clones alone and is incomplete. This sample has under 100,000 clones, with just under 95% found just once. J is TRBJ2-5 and V is TRBV13, with 8 bases that match TRBD2. Gene TRBJ2-7 matches the end of the DNA better, so the J call may be wrong. This receptor was obtained from a human donor who was the organ donor for an intestinal transplant. Here the sequenced sample was unstimulated CD8+ T cells sorted from spleen or lymph node cells, taken before transplant. CDR3: CASTLPGGYEQYF. The DNA of the CDR3 is TGTGCCAGCACCCTCCCGGGGGGGTACGAGCAGTACTTC.